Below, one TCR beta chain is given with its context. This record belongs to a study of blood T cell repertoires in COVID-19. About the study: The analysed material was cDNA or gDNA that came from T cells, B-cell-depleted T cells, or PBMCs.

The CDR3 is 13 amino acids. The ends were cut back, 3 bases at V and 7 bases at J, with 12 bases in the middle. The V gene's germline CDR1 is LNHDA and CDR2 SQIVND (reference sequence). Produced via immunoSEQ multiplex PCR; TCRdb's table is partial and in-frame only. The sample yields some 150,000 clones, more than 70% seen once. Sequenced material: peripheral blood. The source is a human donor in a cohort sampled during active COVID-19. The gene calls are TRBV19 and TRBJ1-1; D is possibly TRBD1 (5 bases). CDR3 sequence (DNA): TGTGCCAGTAGTATGTCCGAGGGACTTGAAGCTTTCTTT. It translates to CASSMSEGLEAFF.